These 3 T cell receptor beta chains were sequenced from one sample in a study of T-cell reconstitution after alpha-beta-depleted transplantation in children. A library of TCRbeta sequences, prepared with unique molecular identifiers, was generated. In TCRdb, the PCR reads were re-called with MiXCR into one record per CDR3 protein. The data show 440,000 or so distinct CDR3 sequences, approximately 41% seen once. Specimen: PBMCs, collected before TCRalphabeta/CD19-depleted stem cell transplant. The origin of the receptors is a girl aged 2-9 years with aplastic anemia, due to receive a stem cell transplant.

This rearrangement joins TRBV7-9 to TRBJ2-3, with TRBD1 matching over 9 bases. This CDR3 has 16 residues. V shed 5 bases, J shed 2 bases, and the junction held 8 bases outside the gene matches. CDR1 SEHNR and CDR2 FQNEAQ come from the germline V gene (reference sequence). The CDR3 region has the DNA TGTGCCAGCAGCGGCCGGGACAGGGTTTCCACAGATACGCAGTATTTT. This sequence encodes CASSGRDRVSTDTQYF.

This clonotype was seen ten or more times. V and J are TRBV12-3 or TRBV12-4 and TRBJ2-1; D possibly corresponds to TRBD1 (5 bases). V lost 3 bases and J 9 bases, leaving 12 bases between the germline ends. This CDR3 is 13 amino acids long. CDR3 residues: CASSLGPSSEQFF. In DNA, the CDR3 is TGTGCCAGCAGTTTGGGGCCGAGCAGTGAGCAGTTCTTC.

This clonotype has only one observation. The V call is TRBV28, the J call TRBJ2-1, with 10 bases matching TRBD2. The CDR3 loop spans 16 amino acids. Per the germline V gene, CDR1 is MDHEN and CDR2 is SYDVKM. V lost 5 bases to trimming and J lost 6 bases; unmatched junction nucleotides: 10. This CDR3 is CASSPRLAGGVNEQFF. For the CDR3, the DNA is TGTGCCAGCAGTCCACGGTTAGCGGGAGGCGTCAATGAGCAGTTCTTC.